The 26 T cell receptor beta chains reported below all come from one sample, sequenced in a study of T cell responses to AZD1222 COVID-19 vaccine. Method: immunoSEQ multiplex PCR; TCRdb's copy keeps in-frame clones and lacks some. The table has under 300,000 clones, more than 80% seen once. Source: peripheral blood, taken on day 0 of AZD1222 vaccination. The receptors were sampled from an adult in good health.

CDR3 sequence: CASSQDRGQPQHF. CDR3 sequence (DNA): TGTGCCAGCAGCCAAGATCGGGGTCAGCCCCAGCATTTT. The genes are TRBV3-1 (or the pseudogene TRBV3-2) and TRBJ1-5; D not resolved. Germline V gene data show CDR1 as LGHDT and CDR2 as YNNKEL (reference sequence). The length of the CDR3 is 13 residues. Trimming took off 0 bases at V and 6 bases at J, with 6 bases between the two ends.

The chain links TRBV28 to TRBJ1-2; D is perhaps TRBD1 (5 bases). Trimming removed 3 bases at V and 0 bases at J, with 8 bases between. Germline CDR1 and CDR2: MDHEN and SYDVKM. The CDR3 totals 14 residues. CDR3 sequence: CASSFGGTNYGYTF. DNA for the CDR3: TGTGCCAGCAGTTTCGGGGGGACTAACTATGGCTACACCTTC.

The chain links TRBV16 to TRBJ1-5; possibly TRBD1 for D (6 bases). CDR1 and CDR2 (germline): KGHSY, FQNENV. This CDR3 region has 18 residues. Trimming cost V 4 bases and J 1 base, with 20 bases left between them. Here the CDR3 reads CASSPVLGGAQSNQPQHF. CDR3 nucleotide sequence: TGTGCCAGCAGCCCCGTTTTGGGGGGCGCACAAAGCAATCAGCCCCAGCATTTT.

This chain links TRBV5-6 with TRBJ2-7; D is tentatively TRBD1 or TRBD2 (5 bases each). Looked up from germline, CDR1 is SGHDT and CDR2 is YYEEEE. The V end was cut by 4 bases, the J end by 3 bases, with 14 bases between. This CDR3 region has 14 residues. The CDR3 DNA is TGTGCCAGCAGCCTGGGGACCAACCTCTACGAGCAGTACTTC. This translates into CASSLGTNLYEQYF.

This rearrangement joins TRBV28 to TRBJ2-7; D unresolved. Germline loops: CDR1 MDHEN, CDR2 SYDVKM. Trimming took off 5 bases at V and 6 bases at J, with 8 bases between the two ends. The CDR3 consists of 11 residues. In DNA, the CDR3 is TGTGCCAGCAGTCTAGATCTCGAGCAGTACTTC. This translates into CASSLDLEQYF.

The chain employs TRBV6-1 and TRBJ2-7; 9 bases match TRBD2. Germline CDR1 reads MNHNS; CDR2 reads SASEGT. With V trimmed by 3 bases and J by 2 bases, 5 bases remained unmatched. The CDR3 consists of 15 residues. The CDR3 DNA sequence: TGTGCCAGCAGTGAGCTGGCGGGGGGGACCTACGAGCAGTACTTC. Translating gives CASSELAGGTYEQYF.

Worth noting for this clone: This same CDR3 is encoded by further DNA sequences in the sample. The CDR3 here is CASRAGGEQYF. CDR3 coding DNA: TGTGCCAGCAGGGCAGGGGGCGAGCAGTACTTC. The rearrangement uses TRBV2 and TRBJ2-7; 7 bases agree with TRBD1. The V segment lost 6 bases and the J segment 6 bases; nucleotides outside the gene matches: 2. Germline values: CDR1 SNHLY, CDR2 FYNNEI. This CDR3 is built from 11 residues. Using reference TRBV2 and TRBJ2-7 for the parts outside the CDR3, the full variable domain is EPEVTQTPSHQVTQMGQEVILRCVPISNHLYFYWYRQILGQKVEFLVSFYNNEISEKSEIFDDQFSVERPDGSNFTLKIRSTKLEDSAMYFCASRAGGEQYFGPGTRLTVT.

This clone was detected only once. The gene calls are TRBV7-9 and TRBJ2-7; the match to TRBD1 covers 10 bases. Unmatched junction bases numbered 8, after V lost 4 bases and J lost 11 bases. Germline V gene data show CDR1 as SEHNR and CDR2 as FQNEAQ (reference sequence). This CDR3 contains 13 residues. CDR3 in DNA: TGTGCCAGCAGCTACGGGACAGGGGCTTCGAAGTACTTC. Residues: CASSYGTGASKYF.

The CDR3 spells CASSIRREGGMNEQFF. CDR3 nucleotide sequence: TGTGCCAGTAGTATCCGGCGGGAGGGCGGTATGAATGAGCAGTTCTTC. The genes are TRBV19 and TRBJ2-1, with 9 bases aligning to TRBD2. V gave up 3 bases and J gave up 7 bases; unmatched junction bases: 10. The V gene's germline CDR1 is LNHDA and CDR2 SQIVND (reference sequence). The length of the CDR3 is 16 residues.

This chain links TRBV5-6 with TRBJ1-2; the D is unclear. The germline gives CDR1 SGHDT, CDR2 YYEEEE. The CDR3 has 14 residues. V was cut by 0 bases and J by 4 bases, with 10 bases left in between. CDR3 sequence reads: CASSLGRPVYGYTF. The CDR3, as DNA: TGTGCCAGCAGCTTGGGCCGCCCCGTCTATGGCTACACCTTC.

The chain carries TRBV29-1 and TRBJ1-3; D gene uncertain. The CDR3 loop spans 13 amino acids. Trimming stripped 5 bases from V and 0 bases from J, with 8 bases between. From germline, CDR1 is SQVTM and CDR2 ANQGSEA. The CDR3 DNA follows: TGCAGCGTTTCTCAGTACTCTGGAAACACCATATATTTT. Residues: CSVSQYSGNTIYF. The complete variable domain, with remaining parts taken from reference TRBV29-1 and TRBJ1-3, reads SAVISQKPSRDICQRGTSLTIQCQVDSQVTMMFWYRQQPGQSLTLIATANQGSEATYESGFVIDKFPISRPNLTFSTLTVSNMSPEDSSIYLCSVSQYSGNTIYFGEGSWLTVV.

The CDR3 loop is CASSYDPRTGGAEAFF. The CDR3 DNA sequence: TGTGCCAGCAGTTACGACCCCCGGACCGGTGGGGCTGAAGCTTTCTTT. The gene calls are TRBV6-5 and TRBJ1-1, with D hard to call. Germline values: CDR1 MNHEY, CDR2 SVGAGI. CDR3 length: 16 residues. Between the trimmed V and J ends, which lost 2 bases and 6 bases, there was a span of 19 bases.

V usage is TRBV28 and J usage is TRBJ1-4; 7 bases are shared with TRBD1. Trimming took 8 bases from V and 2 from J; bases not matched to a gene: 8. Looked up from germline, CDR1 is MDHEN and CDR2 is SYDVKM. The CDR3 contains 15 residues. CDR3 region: CASDPNRGTNEKLFF. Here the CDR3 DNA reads TGTGCCAGCGATCCAAACAGGGGCACTAATGAAAAACTGTTTTTT.

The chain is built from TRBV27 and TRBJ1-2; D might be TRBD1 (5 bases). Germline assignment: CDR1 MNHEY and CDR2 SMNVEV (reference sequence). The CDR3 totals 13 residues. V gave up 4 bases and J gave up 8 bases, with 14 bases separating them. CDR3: CASSSHPRDGYTF. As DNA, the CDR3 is TGTGCCAGCAGTTCCCATCCCAGGGACGGCTACACCTTC.

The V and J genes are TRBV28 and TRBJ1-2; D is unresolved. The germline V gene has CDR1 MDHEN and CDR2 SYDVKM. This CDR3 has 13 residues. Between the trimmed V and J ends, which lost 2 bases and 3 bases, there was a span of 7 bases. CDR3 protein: CASSLISDYGYTF. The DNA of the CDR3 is TGTGCCAGCAGTTTAATTTCGGACTATGGCTACACCTTC.

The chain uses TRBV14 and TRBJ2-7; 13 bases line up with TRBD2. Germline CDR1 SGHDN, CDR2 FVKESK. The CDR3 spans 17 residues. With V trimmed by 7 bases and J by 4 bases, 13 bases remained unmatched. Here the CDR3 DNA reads TGTGCCAGCACCCCAGGGACTAGCGGGGTAGGAAGGTACGAGCAGTACTTC. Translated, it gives CASTPGTSGVGRYEQYF.

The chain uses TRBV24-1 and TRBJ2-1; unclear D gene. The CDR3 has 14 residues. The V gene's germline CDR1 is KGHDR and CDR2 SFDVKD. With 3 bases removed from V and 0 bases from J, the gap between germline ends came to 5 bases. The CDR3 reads CATSDRVSYNEQFF. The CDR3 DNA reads TGTGCCACCAGTGATAGAGTCTCCTACAATGAGCAGTTCTTC.

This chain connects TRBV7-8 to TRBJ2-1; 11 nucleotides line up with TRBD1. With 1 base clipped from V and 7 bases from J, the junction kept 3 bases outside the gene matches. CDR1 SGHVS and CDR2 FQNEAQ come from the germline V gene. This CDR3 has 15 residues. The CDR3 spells CASSLGTGGGNEQFF. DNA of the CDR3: TGTGCCAGCAGCTTAGGGACAGGGGGCGGGAATGAGCAGTTCTTC. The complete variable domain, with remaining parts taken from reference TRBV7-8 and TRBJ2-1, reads GAGVSQSPRYKVAKRGQDVALRCDPISGHVSLFWYQQALGQGPEFLTYFQNEAQLDKSGLPSDRFFAERPEGSVSTLKIQRTQQEDSAVYLCASSLGTGGGNEQFFGPGTRLTVL.

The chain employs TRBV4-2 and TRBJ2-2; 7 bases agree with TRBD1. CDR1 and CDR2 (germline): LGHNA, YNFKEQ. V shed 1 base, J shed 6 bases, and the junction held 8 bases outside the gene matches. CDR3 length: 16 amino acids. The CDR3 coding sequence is TGTGCCAGCAGCCAAGCGGTACAGGGGATAGCCGGGGAGCTGTTTTTT. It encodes CASSQAVQGIAGELFF.

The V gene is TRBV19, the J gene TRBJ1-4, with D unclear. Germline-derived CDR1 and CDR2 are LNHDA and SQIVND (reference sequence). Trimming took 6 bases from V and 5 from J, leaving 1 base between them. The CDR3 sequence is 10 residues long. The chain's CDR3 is CASRNEKLFF. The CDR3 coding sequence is TGTGCCAGTAGGAATGAAAAACTGTTTTTT. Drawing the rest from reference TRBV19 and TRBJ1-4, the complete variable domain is DGGITQSPKYLFRKEGQNVTLSCEQNLNHDAMYWYRQDPGQGLRLIYYSQIVNDFQKGDIAEGYSVSREKKESFPLTVTSAQKNPTAFYLCASRNEKLFFGSGTQLSVL.

DNA of the CDR3: TGTGCCAGTAGTAGAGGGACAGGGGAATTCTACGAGCAGTACTTC. It translates to CASSRGTGEFYEQYF. V and J are TRBV19 and TRBJ2-7; 10 bases line up with TRBD1. The CDR3 spans 15 residues. Germline V lookup: CDR1 LNHDA, CDR2 SQIVND (reference sequence). V shed 4 bases and J 3 bases; nucleotides not matched to a gene: 6.

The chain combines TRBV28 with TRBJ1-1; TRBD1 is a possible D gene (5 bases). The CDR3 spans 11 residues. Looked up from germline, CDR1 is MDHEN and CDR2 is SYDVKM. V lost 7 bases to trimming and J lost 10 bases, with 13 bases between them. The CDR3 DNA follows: TGTGCCAGCACCCAGGCGCAGGGAGCTTTCTTT. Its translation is CASTQAQGAFF.

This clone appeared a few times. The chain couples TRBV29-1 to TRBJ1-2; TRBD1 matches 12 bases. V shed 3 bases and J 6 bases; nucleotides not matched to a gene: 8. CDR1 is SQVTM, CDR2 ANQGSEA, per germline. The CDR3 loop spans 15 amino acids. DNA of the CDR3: TGCAGCGTTGAGGGGGGACAGGGGGCGCGAGATGGCTACACCTTC. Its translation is CSVEGGQGARDGYTF.

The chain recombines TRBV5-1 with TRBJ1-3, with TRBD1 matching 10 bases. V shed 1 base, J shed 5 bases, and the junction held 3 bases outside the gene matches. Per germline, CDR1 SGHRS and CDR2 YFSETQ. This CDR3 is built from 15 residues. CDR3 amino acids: CASSLLGQGRNTIYF. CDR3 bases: TGCGCCAGCAGCTTGTTGGGACAGGGGAGAAACACCATATATTTT.

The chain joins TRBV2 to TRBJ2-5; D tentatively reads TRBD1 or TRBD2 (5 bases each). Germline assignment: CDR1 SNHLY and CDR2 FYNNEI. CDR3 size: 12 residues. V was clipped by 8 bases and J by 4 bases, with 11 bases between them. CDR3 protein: CASRGRSETQYF. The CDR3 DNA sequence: TGTGCCAGCCGGGGCAGGTCAGAGACCCAGTACTTC.

The CDR3 region has the DNA TGTGCCAGCAGTTACTCGAGAAGGACCAGCTCCTACAATGAGCAGTTCTTC. Translation gives CASSYSRRTSSYNEQFF. The genes are TRBV6-2 or TRBV6-3 and TRBJ2-1; D not resolved. Germline V CDR1 and CDR2: MNHEY, SVGEGT. The CDR3 consists of 17 residues. With 0 bases removed from V and 0 bases from J, the gap between germline ends came to 12 bases.